Below, 8 T cell receptor beta chains from the same sample are listed, as sequenced in a study of shared T cell receptors in the human thymus. Only in-frame clones appear in the TCRdb table, and some are missing; sequencing was by immunoSEQ multiplex PCR. The data show more than 550,000 clones, more than 75% seen once. The same data also contributed to another study, on human thymus T cells.

The sequenced sample consisted of thymocytes. Every receptor here comes from a boy younger than two with a congenital heart defect.

V is TRBV28 and J is TRBJ1-1, with D possibly matching TRBD1 (5 bases). CDR1 and CDR2 from the germline V gene are MDHEN and SYDVKM. The CDR3 extends over 13 amino acids. The ends were cut back, 8 bases at V and 0 bases at J, with 10 bases in the middle. The CDR3 sequence is CASLNRLNTEAFF. CDR3 bases: TGTGCCAGCCTGAACAGGCTGAACACTGAAGCTTTCTTT. Using reference TRBV28 and TRBJ1-1 for the parts outside the CDR3, the full variable domain is DVKVTQSSRYLVKRTGEKVFLECVQDMDHENMFWYRQDPGLGLRLIYFSYDVKMKEKGDIPEGYSVSREKKERFSLILESASTNQTSMYLCASLNRLNTEAFFGQGTRLTVV.

The rearrangement uses TRBV30 and TRBJ2-1; TRBD2 agrees at 11 bases. The CDR3 totals 15 residues. V gave up 3 bases and J gave up 4 bases; unmatched junction bases: 5. Per germline, CDR1 GTSNPN and CDR2 SVGIG (reference sequence). CDR3 loop: CAWRGLAAQYNEQFF. The CDR3 coding sequence is TGTGCCTGGAGGGGACTAGCGGCTCAATACAATGAGCAGTTCTTC. Complete variable domain (other parts from reference TRBV30 and TRBJ2-1): SQTIHQWPATLVQPVGSPLSLECTVEGTSNPNLYWYRQAAGRGLQLLFYSVGIGQISSEVPQNLSASRPQDRQFILSSKKLLLSDSGFYLCAWRGLAAQYNEQFFGPGTRLTVL.

The chain combines TRBV25-1 with TRBJ1-4, with a tentative D call TRBD1 (5 bases). V was pared by 4 bases and J by 7 bases, with 7 bases between. The length of the CDR3 is 12 residues. From germline, CDR1 is MGHDK and CDR2 SYGVNS. The CDR3 loop reads CASSGTGEKLFF. CDR3 coding DNA: TGTGCCAGCAGTGGCACAGGTGAAAAACTGTTTTTT.

V is TRBV9 and J is TRBJ1-4, with 9 bases that match TRBD1. Trimming at V came to 2 bases and at J to 8 bases, leaving 7 bases not matched to a gene. The CDR3 covers 15 residues. Per germline, CDR1 SGDLS and CDR2 YYNGEE. The CDR3 bases are TGTGCCAGCAGCGTCTGGACAGGGGAGGGAGAAAAACTGTTTTTT. Encoded protein: CASSVWTGEGEKLFF.

The J gene is TRBJ2-3, the V gene TRBV28, with D possibly matching TRBD2 (7 bases). Germline-derived CDR1 and CDR2 are MDHEN and SYDVKM. This CDR3 contains 21 residues. Between the trimmed V and J ends, which lost 5 bases and 2 bases, there was a span of 32 bases. CDR3 loop: CASSPHPSRGGCIPITDTQYF. CDR3 bases: TGTGCCAGCAGTCCACACCCCTCGAGGGGGGGCTGTATCCCAATCACAGATACGCAGTATTTT.

The chain combines TRBV30 with TRBJ1-3; 8 bases are shared with TRBD1. This CDR3 comprises 14 residues. The germline V gene has CDR1 GTSNPN and CDR2 SVGIG (reference sequence). V gave up 2 bases and J gave up 2 bases; unmatched junction bases: 2. The CDR3 region is CAWSSQGAGNTIYF. CDR3 DNA: TGTGCCTGGAGTTCACAGGGGGCTGGAAACACCATATATTTT.

This rearrangement joins TRBV15 to TRBJ2-1; 11 nucleotides align to TRBD2. CDR1 is LNHNV, CDR2 YYDKDF, per germline (reference sequence). V trimming: 0 bases; J trimming: 4 bases; junction bases outside the gene matches: 11. The CDR3 covers 19 residues. CDR3 nucleotide sequence: TGTGCCACCAGCAGAGATTGTACTAGCGGGAGCGGGGGTTACAATGAGCAGTTCTTC. Translation gives CATSRDCTSGSGGYNEQFF.

The chain is built from TRBV5-6 and TRBJ1-1; the D is unclear. From germline, CDR1 is SGHDT and CDR2 YYEEEE. CDR3 length: 11 amino acids. The ends were cut back, 2 bases at V and 5 bases at J, with 4 bases in the middle. The CDR3 is CASSLSTEAFF. In DNA form, the CDR3 reads TGTGCCAGCAGCTTATCAACTGAAGCTTTCTTT.